The sequence of this T cell receptor beta chain was determined in a study of shared clonotypes between healthy human individuals. Methods used by the authors: With immunoSEQ giving junction-only sequences and no quality scores, filtering differed. The repertoire was sequenced with immunoSEQ multiplex PCR; TCRdb's copy has only in-frame clones and lacks some. V, J and clone size reflect that table, while D and trimming were determined from the DNA. The data hold more than 80,000 clones, with roughly two thirds observed a single time. From germline, CDR1 is SGHVS and CDR2 FQNEAQ. The V end was cut by 4 bases, the J end by 6 bases, with 14 bases between. The CDR3 sequence is 14 residues long. Study findings and constraints: Specimens sampled were limited to blood, with tissue repertoires likely differing. Richness estimates generally favored naive over memory subsets. Clonotypes shared by all four sorted-subset donors had higher generation probabilities than non-shared clonotypes.

This clone was picked up one time. Its antigen is not known. The sequencing sample was made of memory CD8+ T cells sorted from blood. As to subset: CD45RO+ cells pooled with CCR7-negative TemRA cells. This sequence originates from a young man in good health. This chain uses TRBV7-8 with TRBJ2-3; a possible D gene is TRBD2 (6 bases). Here the CDR3 reads CASSSEGRGDTQYF. DNA of the CDR3: TGTGCCAGCAGCTCGGAGGGGCGTGGGGATACGCAGTATTTT.